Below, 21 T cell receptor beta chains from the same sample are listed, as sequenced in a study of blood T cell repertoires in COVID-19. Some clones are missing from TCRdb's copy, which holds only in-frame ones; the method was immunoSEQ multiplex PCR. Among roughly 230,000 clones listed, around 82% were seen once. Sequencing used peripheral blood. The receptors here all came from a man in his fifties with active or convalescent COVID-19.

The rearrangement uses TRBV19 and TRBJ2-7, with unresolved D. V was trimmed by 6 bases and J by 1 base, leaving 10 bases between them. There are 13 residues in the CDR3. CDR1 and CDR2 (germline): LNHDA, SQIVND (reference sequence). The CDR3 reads CASRRDTSYEQYF. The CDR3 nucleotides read TGTGCCAGTAGGAGAGACACATCCTACGAGCAGTACTTC.

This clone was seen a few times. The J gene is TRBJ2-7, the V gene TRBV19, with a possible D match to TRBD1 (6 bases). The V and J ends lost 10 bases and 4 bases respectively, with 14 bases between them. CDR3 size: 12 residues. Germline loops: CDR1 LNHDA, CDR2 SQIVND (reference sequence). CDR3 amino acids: CATKGTSYEQYF. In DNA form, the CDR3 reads TGTGCCACTAAAGGGACATCTTACGAGCAGTACTTC.

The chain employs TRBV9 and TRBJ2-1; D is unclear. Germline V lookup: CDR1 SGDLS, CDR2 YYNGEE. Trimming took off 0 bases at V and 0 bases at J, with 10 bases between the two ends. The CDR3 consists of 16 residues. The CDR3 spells CASSVGPLSSYNEQFF. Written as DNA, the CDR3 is TGTGCCAGCAGCGTAGGCCCCCTGAGCTCCTACAATGAGCAGTTCTTC.

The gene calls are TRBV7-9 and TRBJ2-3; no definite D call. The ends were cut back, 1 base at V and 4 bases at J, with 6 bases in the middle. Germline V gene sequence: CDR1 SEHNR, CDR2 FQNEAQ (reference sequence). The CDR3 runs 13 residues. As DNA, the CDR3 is TGTGCCAGCAGCTTAGAGAGGTCAGATACGCAGTATTTT. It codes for CASSLERSDTQYF.

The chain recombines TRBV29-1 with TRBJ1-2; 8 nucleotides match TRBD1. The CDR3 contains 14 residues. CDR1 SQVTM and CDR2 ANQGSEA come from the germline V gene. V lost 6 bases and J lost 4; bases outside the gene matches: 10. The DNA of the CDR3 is TGCAGCGTGATGGACAGGGATCAACTCTATGGCTACACCTTC. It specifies CSVMDRDQLYGYTF.

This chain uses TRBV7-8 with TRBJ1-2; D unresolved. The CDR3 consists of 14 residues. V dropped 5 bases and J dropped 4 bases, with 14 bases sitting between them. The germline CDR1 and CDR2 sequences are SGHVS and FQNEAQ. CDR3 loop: CASSTKLESYGYTF. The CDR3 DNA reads TGTGCCAGCAGCACTAAACTGGAGTCCTATGGCTACACCTTC.

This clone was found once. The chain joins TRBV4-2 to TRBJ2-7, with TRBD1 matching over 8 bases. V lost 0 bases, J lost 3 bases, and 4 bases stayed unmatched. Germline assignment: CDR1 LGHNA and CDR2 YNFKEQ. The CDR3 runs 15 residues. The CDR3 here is CASSQEGQGFYEQYF. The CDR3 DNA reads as TGTGCCAGCAGCCAAGAAGGACAGGGCTTCTACGAGCAGTACTTC.

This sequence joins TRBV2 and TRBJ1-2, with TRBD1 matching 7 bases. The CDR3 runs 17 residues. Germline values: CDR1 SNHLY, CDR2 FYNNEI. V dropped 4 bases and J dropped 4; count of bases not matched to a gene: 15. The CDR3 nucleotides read TGTGCCAGCAGTGGGTCCGGGACAGTCGCAGGGGGCTATGGCTACACCTTC. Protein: CASSGSGTVAGGYGYTF.

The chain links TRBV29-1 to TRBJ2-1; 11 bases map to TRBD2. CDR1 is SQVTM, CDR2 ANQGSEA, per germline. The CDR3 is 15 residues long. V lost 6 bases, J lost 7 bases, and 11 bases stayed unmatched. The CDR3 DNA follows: TGCAGCGTCGCTCCTAGCGGGGGGCGGGGAAATGAGCAGTTCTTC. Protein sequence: CSVAPSGGRGNEQFF.

Here the CDR3 DNA reads TGTGCCAGCAGCTTATATAGCGGGGGAGGTACCGGGGAGCTGTTTTTT. It translates to CASSLYSGGGTGELFF. This sequence joins TRBV7-8 and TRBJ2-2; TRBD2 aligns across 9 bases. The V gene end was trimmed by 2 bases and the J gene end by 5 bases; junction bases not matched to a gene: 6. Germline lookup yields CDR1 SGHVS and CDR2 FQNEAQ. This CDR3 has 16 residues.

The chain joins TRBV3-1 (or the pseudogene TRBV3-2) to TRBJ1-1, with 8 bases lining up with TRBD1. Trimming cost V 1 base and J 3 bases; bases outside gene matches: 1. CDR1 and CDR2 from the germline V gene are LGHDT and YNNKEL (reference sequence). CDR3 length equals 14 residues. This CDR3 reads CASSQGQGYTEAFF. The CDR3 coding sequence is TGTGCCAGCAGCCAAGGACAGGGGTACACTGAAGCTTTCTTT.

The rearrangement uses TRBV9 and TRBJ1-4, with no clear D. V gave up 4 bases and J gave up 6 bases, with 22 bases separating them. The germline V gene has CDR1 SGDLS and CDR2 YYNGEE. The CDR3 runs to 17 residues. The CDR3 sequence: CASSTDPRGRKDEKLFF. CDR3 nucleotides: TGTGCCAGCAGCACAGACCCCCGAGGGAGAAAGGATGAAAAACTGTTTTTT.

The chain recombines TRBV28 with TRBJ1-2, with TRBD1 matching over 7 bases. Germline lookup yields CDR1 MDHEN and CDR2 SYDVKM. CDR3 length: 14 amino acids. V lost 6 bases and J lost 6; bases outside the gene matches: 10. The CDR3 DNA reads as TGTGCCAGCAGACCCCCAACAGGGGTGGATGGCTACACCTTC. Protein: CASRPPTGVDGYTF.

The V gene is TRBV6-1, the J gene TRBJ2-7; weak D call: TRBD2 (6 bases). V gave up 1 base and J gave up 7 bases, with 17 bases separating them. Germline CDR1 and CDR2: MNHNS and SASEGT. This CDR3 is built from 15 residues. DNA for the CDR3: TGTGCCAGCAGTGAAGTTTGGCGGGGTCAGGGAGAGCAGTACTTC. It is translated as CASSEVWRGQGEQYF.

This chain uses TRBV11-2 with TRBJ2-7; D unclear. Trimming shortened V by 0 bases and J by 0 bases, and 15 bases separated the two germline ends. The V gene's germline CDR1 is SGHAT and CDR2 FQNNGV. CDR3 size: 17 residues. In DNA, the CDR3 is TGTGCCAGCAGCTTAGATCTTGGCGGCGCCCTCTCCTACGAGCAGTACTTC. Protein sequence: CASSLDLGGALSYEQYF.

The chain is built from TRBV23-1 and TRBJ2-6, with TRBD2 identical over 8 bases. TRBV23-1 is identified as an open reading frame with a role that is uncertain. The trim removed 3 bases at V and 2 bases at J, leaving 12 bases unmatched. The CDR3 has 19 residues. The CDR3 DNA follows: TGCGCCAGCAGTCAGCATGCGGGGGGCGGGTCAACTGGGGCCAACGTCCTGACTTTC. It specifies CASSQHAGGGSTGANVLTF.

This chain's CDR3 is CASSGTDRAGGYTF. CDR3 coding DNA: TGTGCCAGCAGTGGAACGGACAGGGCGGGCGGCTACACCTTC. The chain employs TRBV2 and TRBJ1-2, with 8 bases that match TRBD1. The CDR3 has 14 amino acids. Germline V gene lookup returns CDR1 SNHLY and CDR2 FYNNEI. V trimming: 4 bases; J trimming: 8 bases; junction bases outside the gene matches: 9.

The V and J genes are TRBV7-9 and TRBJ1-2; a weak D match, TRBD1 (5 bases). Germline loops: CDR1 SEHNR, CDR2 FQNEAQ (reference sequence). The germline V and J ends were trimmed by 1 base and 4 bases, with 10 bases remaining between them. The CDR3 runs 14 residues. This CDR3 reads CASSLELQAYGYTF. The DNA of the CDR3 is TGTGCCAGCAGCTTAGAATTACAGGCCTATGGCTACACCTTC.

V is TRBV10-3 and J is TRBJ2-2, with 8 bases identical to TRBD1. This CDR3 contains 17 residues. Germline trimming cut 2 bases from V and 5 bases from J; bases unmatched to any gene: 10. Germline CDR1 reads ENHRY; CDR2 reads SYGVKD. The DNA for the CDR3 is TGTGCCATCAGTGAGAATACAGGGGGTCTCGGAACCGGGGAGCTGTTTTTT. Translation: CAISENTGGLGTGELFF.

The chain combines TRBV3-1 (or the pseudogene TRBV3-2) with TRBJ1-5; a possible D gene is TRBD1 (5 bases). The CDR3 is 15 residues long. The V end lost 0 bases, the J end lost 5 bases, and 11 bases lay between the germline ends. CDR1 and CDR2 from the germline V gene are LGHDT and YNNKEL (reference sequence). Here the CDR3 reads CASSQDGSGHQPQHF. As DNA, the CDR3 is TGTGCCAGCAGCCAAGATGGGTCAGGGCATCAGCCCCAGCATTTT.

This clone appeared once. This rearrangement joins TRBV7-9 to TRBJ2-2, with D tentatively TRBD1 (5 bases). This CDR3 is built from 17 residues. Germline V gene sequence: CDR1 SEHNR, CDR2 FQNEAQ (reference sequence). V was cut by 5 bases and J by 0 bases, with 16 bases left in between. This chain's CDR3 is CASSQKAGHANTGELFF. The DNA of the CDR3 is TGTGCCAGCAGCCAAAAGGCAGGACACGCGAACACCGGGGAGCTGTTTTTT.